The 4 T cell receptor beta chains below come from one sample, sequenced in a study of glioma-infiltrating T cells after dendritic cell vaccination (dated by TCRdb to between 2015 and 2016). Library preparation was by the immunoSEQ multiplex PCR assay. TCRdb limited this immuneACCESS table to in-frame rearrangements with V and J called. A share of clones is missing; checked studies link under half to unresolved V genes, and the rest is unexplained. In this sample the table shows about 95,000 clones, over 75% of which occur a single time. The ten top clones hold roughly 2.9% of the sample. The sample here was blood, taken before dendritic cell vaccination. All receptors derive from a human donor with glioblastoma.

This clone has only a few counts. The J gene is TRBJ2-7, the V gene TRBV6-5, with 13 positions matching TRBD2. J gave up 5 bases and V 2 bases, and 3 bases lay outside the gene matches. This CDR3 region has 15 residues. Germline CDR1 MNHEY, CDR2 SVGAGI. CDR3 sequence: CASSYQGTSGNEQYF. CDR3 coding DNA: TGTGCCAGCAGTTACCAGGGGACTAGCGGGAACGAGCAGTACTTC.

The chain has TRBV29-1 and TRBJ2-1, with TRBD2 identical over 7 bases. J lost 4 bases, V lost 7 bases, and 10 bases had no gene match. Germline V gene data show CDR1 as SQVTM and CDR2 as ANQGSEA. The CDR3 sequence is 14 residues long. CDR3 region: CSGRGLAEYNEQFF. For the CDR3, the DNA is TGCAGCGGCCGAGGTCTAGCGGAGTACAATGAGCAGTTCTTC.

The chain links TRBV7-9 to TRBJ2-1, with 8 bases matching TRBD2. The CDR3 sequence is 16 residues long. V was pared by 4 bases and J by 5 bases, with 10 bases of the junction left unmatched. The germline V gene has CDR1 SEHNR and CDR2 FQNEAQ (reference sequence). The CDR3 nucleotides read TGTGCCAGCAGCTGGGGCGGGACTAGGGGGAACAATGAGCAGTTCTTC. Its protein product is CASSWGGTRGNNEQFF.

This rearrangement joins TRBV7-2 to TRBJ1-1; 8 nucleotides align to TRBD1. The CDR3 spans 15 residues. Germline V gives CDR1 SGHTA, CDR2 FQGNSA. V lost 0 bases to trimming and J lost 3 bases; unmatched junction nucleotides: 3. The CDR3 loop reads CASSLAQGADTEAFF. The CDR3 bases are TGTGCCAGCAGCTTAGCGCAGGGGGCGGACACTGAAGCTTTCTTT.